This TCR beta chain stems from a study of T cell responses to AZD1222 COVID-19 vaccine. Study results and limitations: Repertoires were sampled only after the peak T cell response.

This CDR3 contains 15 residues. CDR1 is MNHEY and CDR2 is SVGAGI in the germline V gene. Trimming stripped 0 bases from V and 1 base from J, with 9 bases between. The study pooled second doses at about 4 or about 12 weeks. This clone was recorded once. Its antigen remains unidentified. Assay used: immunoSEQ multiplex PCR; TCRdb lists only in-frame clones, some missing. Here the sample spans more than 150,000 clones, 90% to 95% being singletons. The chain recombines TRBV6-5 with TRBJ1-1; no clear D gene. The receptor was derived from an adult who received the AZD1222 COVID-19 vaccine. The sample consisted of peripheral blood, taken 28 days after the second AZD1222 dose. The CDR3 coding sequence is TGTGCCAGCAGTTACTCAGGGCCGCGGAACACTGAAGCTTTCTTT. This translates into CASSYSGPRNTEAFF.